Described below is a single T cell receptor beta chain sequence and its context. This sample was included in a study of cytomegalovirus exposure and HLA in healthy donors. The PCR used 60 Vbeta and 13 Jbeta primers. The assay was immunoSEQ multiplex PCR, and TCRdb's table has in-frame clones only and misses some. The sample lists fewer than 250,000 clones, roughly 77% occurring once. Sequenced sample: PBMCs. The origin of this receptor is a woman in her twenties or thirties in good health and CMV-seropositive.

CDR3: CASTPGQGLKYGYTF. The CDR3 nucleotides read TGTGCCAGCACCCCGGGACAGGGCCTAAAGTATGGCTACACCTTC. This chain links TRBV28 with TRBJ1-2; TRBD1 agrees at 9 bases. Germline V lookup: CDR1 MDHEN, CDR2 SYDVKM. The CDR3 loop spans 15 amino acids. V shed 7 bases, J shed 5 bases, and the junction held 11 bases outside the gene matches.